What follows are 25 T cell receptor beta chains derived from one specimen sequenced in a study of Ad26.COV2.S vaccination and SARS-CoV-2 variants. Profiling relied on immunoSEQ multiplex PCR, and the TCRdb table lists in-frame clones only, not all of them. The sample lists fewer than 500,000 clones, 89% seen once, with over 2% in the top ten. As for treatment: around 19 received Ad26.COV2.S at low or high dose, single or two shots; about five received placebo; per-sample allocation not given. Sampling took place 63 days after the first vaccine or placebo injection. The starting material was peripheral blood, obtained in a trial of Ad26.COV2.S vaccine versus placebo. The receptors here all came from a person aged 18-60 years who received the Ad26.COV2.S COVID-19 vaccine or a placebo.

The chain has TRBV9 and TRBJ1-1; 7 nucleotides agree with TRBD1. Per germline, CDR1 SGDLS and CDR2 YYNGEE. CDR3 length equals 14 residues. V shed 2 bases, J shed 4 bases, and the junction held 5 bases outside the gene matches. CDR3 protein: CASSVQQGTTEAFF. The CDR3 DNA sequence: TGTGCCAGCAGCGTCCAACAGGGGACCACTGAAGCTTTCTTT.

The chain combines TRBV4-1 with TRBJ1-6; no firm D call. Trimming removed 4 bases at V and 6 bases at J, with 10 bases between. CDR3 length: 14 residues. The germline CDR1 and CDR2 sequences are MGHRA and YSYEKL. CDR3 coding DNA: TGCGCCAGCAGCCGGGAGGCTTCTAATTCACCCCTCCACTTT. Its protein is CASSREASNSPLHF.

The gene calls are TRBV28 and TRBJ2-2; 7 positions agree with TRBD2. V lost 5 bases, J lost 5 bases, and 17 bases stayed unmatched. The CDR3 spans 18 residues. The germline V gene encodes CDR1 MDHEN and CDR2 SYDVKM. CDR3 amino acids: CASSPGRRRHDYTGELFF. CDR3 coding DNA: TGTGCCAGCAGTCCCGGGAGGAGGCGCCACGACTATACCGGGGAGCTGTTTTTT.

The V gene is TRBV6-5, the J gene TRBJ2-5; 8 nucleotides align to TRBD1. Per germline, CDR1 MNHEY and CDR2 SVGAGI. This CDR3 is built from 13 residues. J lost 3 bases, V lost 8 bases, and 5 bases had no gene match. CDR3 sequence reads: CASRLDREETQYF. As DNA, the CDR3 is TGTGCCAGCCGTCTGGACAGGGAAGAGACCCAGTACTTC.

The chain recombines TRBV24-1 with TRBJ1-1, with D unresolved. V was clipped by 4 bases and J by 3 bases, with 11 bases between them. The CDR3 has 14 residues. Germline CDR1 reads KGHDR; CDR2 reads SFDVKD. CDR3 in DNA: TGTGCCACCAGTGAGGCAGGATTGGACACTGAAGCTTTCTTT. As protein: CATSEAGLDTEAFF.

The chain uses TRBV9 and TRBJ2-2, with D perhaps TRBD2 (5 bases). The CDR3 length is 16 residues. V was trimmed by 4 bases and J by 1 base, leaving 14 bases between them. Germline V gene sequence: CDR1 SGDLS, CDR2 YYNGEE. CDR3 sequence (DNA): TGTGCCAGCAGCCCCCCCGGGGAGCGGAACACCGGGGAGCTGTTTTTT. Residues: CASSPPGERNTGELFF.

The CDR3 loop reads CASSDRPAPEAFF. The CDR3 DNA reads as TGTGCCAGCAGTGACAGACCGGCCCCTGAAGCTTTCTTT. The chain has TRBV6-1 and TRBJ1-1; no definite D call. The CDR3 is 13 residues long. Trimming cost V 3 bases and J 6 bases, with 11 bases left between them. Germline V gene sequence: CDR1 MNHNS, CDR2 SASEGT.

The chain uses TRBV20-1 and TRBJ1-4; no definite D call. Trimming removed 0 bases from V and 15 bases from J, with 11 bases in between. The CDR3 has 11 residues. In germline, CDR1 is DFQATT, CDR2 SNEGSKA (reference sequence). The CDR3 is CSARDLGELFF. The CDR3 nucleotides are TGCAGTGCTAGAGATCTGGGAGAGTTGTTTTTT.

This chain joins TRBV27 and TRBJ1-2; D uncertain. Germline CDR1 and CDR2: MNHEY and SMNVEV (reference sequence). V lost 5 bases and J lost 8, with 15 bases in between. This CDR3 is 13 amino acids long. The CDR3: CASSDLVADGYTF. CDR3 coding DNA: TGTGCCAGCAGTGACCTCGTCGCCGACGGCTACACCTTC.

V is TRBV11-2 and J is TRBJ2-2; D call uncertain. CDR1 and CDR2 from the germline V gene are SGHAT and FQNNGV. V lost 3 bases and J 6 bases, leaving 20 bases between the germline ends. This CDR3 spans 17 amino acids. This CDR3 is CASSFPTYQFLSGELFF. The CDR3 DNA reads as TGTGCCAGCAGCTTCCCCACCTACCAATTTCTCTCCGGGGAGCTGTTTTTT.

CDR3 protein: CAWSSRDSRLWYV. CDR3 DNA sequence: TGTGCCTGGAGTAGCCGGGACTCGCGTCTTTGGTACGTC. The chain combines TRBV30 with TRBJ2-7, with D possibly being TRBD2 (6 bases). This CDR3 is 13 amino acids long. Germline V gene data show CDR1 as GTSNPN and CDR2 as SVGIG (reference sequence). Trimming shortened V by 2 bases and J by 12 bases, and 20 bases separated the two germline ends.

This CDR3 reads CASSFGLAAYNEQFF. CDR3 nucleotides: TGTGCCAGCAGCTTTGGACTAGCGGCATACAATGAGCAGTTCTTC. The chain couples TRBV13 to TRBJ2-1, with 10 bases fitting TRBD2. Per the germline V gene, CDR1 is PRHDT and CDR2 is FYEKMQ (reference sequence). Germline trimming cut 3 bases from V and 4 bases from J; bases unmatched to any gene: 3. The CDR3 consists of 15 residues.

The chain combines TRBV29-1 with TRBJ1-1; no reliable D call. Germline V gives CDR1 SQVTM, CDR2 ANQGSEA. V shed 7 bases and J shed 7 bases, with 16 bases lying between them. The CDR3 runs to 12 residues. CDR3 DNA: TGCAGCGGGTCTGCAGGCTCTCTTGAAGCTTTCTTT. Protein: CSGSAGSLEAFF.

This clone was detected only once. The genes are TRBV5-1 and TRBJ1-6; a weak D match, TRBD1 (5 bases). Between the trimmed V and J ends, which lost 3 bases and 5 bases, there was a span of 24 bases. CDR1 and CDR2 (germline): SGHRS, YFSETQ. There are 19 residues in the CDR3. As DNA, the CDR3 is TGCGCCAGCAGCTGGTTGGGGGTGCAGAACCCCATTGATAATTCACCCCTCCACTTT. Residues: CASSWLGVQNPIDNSPLHF.

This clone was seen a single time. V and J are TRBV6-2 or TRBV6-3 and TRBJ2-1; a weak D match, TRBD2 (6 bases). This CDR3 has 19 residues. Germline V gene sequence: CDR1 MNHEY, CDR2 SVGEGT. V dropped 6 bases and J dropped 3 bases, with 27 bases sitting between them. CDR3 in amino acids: CASSHTGVAAMRVYNEQFF. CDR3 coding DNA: TGTGCCAGCAGCCATACCGGGGTAGCGGCCATGCGGGTCTACAATGAGCAGTTCTTC.

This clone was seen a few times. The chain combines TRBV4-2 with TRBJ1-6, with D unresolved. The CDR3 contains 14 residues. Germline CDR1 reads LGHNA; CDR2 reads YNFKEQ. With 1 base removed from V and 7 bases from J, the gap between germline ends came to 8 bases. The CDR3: CASSQGGWNSPLHF. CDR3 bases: TGTGCCAGCAGCCAAGGAGGGTGGAATTCACCCCTCCACTTT.

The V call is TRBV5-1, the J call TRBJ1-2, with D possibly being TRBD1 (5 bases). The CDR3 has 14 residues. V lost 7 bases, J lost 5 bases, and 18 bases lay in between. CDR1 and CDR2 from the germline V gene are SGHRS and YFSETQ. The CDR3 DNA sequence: TGCGCCAGCGGCCTATTAGGGGCCGCTTATGGCTACACCTTC. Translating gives CASGLLGAAYGYTF.

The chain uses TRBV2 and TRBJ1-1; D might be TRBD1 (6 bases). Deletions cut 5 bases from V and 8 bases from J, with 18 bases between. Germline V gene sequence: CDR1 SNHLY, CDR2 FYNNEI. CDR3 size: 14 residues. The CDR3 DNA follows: TGTGCCAGCAGTCGGGACACTGATCAGGGGGAAGCTTTCTTT. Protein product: CASSRDTDQGEAFF.

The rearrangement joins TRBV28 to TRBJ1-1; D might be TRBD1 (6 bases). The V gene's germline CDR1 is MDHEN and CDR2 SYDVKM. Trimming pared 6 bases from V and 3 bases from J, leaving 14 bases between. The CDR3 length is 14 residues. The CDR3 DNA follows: TGTGCCAGCAGAACTGAGGGGGGGTACACTGAAGCTTTCTTT. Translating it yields CASRTEGGYTEAFF.

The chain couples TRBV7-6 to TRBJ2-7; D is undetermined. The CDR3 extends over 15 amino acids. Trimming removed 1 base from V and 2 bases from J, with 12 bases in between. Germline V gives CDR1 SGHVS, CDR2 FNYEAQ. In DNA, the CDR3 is TGTGCCAGCAGCTTAGTAGATTCGGATACCTACGAGCAGTACTTC. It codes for CASSLVDSDTYEQYF.

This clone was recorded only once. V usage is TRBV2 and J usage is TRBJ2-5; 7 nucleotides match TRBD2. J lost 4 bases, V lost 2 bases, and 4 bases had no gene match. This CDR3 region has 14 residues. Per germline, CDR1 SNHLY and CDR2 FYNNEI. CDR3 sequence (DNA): TGTGCCAGCAGTGAAAGACTAGCAGGAGAGACCCAGTACTTC. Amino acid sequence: CASSERLAGETQYF.

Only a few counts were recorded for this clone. The CDR3 DNA reads TGTGCCAGCAGCTTAGCGGGGTCCGGGGAGACCCAGTACTTC. This translates into CASSLAGSGETQYF. The chain recombines TRBV7-2 with TRBJ2-5; D gene ambiguous. Trimming removed 0 bases at V and 5 bases at J, with 10 bases between. Germline V gene lookup returns CDR1 SGHTA and CDR2 FQGNSA. The CDR3 extends over 14 amino acids.

CDR3 in DNA: TGTGCCAGCAGTCGACTAGCGGGAGCGAACACCGGGGAGCTGTTTTTT. Its protein is CASSRLAGANTGELFF. This chain links TRBV6-6 with TRBJ2-2, with 12 bases aligning to TRBD2. With V trimmed by 5 bases and J by 0 bases, 1 base remained unmatched. CDR1 and CDR2 from the germline V gene are MNHNY and SVGAGI (reference sequence). This CDR3 comprises 16 residues.

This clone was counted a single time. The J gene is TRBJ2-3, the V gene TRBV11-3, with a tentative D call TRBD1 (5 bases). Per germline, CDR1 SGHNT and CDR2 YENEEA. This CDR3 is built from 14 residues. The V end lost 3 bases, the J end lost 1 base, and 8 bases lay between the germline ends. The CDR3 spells CASSLSRGTDTQYF. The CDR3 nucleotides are TGTGCCAGCAGCTTGTCCAGGGGCACAGATACGCAGTATTTT.

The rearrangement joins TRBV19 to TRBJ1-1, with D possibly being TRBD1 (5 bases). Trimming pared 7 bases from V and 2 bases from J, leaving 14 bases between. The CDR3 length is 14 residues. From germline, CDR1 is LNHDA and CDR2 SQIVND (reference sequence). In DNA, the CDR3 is TGTGCCAGTACTCCATTGGGGCCCAACACTGAAGCTTTCTTT. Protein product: CASTPLGPNTEAFF.